Below, 10 T cell receptor beta chains from the same sample are listed, as sequenced in a study of shared clonotypes between healthy human individuals. Produced via immunoSEQ multiplex PCR; TCRdb's table is partial and in-frame only. The sample gives around 560,000 clones, around 95% of which show up once; about 0.11% is in the top ten. Naive CD8 cells comprised CD45RO-negative, CCR7-positively selected cells, excluding terminally differentiated effector memory CD45RA+ cells. Sequencing was done on a sample of naive CD8+ T cells sorted from blood. The receptors derive from a woman in her thirties in good health.

The rearrangement joins TRBV2 to TRBJ1-1; a possible D gene is TRBD1 (5 bases). The ends were cut back, 7 bases at V and 5 bases at J, with 11 bases in the middle. The CDR3 spans 12 residues. CDR1 is SNHLY, CDR2 FYNNEI, per germline. CDR3 residues: CASNPGLTEAFF. In nucleotides, the CDR3 is TGTGCCAGCAACCCAGGGCTTACTGAAGCTTTCTTT.

V gene TRBV9 combines with J gene TRBJ1-2; TRBD1 matches at 8 bases. Germline V gene sequence: CDR1 SGDLS, CDR2 YYNGEE. CDR3 length equals 15 residues. The V segment lost 0 bases and the J segment 3 bases; nucleotides outside the gene matches: 4. CDR3: CASSVGDRLYYGYTF. In DNA form, the CDR3 reads TGTGCCAGCAGCGTAGGGGACAGGCTTTACTATGGCTACACCTTC.

The chain employs TRBV28 and TRBJ2-1, with 9 bases matching TRBD1. Looked up from germline, CDR1 is MDHEN and CDR2 is SYDVKM. The CDR3 totals 14 residues. With V trimmed by 6 bases and J by 2 bases, 2 bases remained unmatched. The chain's CDR3 is CASSRDRAYNEQFF. The CDR3 DNA is TGTGCCAGCAGCCGGGACAGGGCCTACAATGAGCAGTTCTTC. The full variable domain, in which reference TRBV28 and TRBJ2-1 provide the parts outside the CDR3, is DVKVTQSSRYLVKRTGEKVFLECVQDMDHENMFWYRQDPGLGLRLIYFSYDVKMKEKGDIPEGYSVSREKKERFSLILESASTNQTSMYLCASSRDRAYNEQFFGPGTRLTVL.

Points on this clone: At one end, the junction sequence differs from germline, possibly due to a read error. The chain carries TRBV7-9 and TRBJ1-1; no firm D call. CDR3 size: 13 residues. Germline values: CDR1 SEHNR, CDR2 FQNEAQ (reference sequence). The CDR3 loop is CASSLLMNPEAFF. CDR3 sequence (DNA): TGTGCCAGCAGCTTATTGATGAACCCTGAAGCTTTCTTT.

The chain couples TRBV9 to TRBJ2-5, with 8 bases that match TRBD2. Germline V gives CDR1 SGDLS, CDR2 YYNGEE. J lost 3 bases, V lost 3 bases, and 1 base had no gene match. This CDR3 has 13 residues. This CDR3 reads CASSAAGEETQYF. In DNA, the CDR3 is TGTGCCAGCAGCGCAGCGGGAGAAGAGACCCAGTACTTC.

This clone was detected once. The CDR3 DNA reads as TGCGCCAGCAGCCAAGATTTAGGGAGCGAGACCCAGTACTTC. This codes for CASSQDLGSETQYF. This chain uses TRBV4-1 with TRBJ2-5, with D possibly TRBD2 on 5 matching bases. The germline V gene encodes CDR1 MGHRA and CDR2 YSYEKL. This CDR3 has 14 residues. Between the trimmed V and J ends, which lost 0 bases and 5 bases, there was a span of 10 bases.

The chain couples TRBV9 to TRBJ2-1; D is uncertain. The CDR3 extends over 13 amino acids. Looked up from germline, CDR1 is SGDLS and CDR2 is YYNGEE. V shed 3 bases and J shed 1 base, with 5 bases lying between them. The CDR3 coding sequence is TGTGCCAGCAGCGGGTTTTCCTACAATGAGCAGTTCTTC. This encodes CASSGFSYNEQFF.

The chain combines TRBV30 with TRBJ1-5, with D maybe TRBD1 (5 bases). Per the germline V gene, CDR1 is GTSNPN and CDR2 is SVGIG (reference sequence). V shed 2 bases and J shed 7 bases, with 15 bases lying between them. This CDR3 has 14 residues. CDR3 in amino acids: CAWSRGVGRQPQHF. For the CDR3, the DNA is TGTGCCTGGAGTCGAGGGGTGGGCAGGCAGCCCCAGCATTTT.

This rearrangement joins TRBV5-4 to TRBJ1-2; TRBD1 might be the D (6 bases). The germline gives CDR1 SGHNT, CDR2 YYREEE (reference sequence). Deletions cut 4 bases from V and 4 bases from J, with 8 bases between. This CDR3 has 12 amino acids. CDR3 amino acids: CASSEDSYGYTF. Here the CDR3 DNA reads TGTGCCAGCAGCGAGGACAGCTATGGCTACACCTTC.

The CDR3 nucleotides read TGTGCCAGCAGTTTAGGGACAGGGGGACTAGCGGGCCCTTACAATGAGCAGTTCTTC. Amino acid sequence: CASSLGTGGLAGPYNEQFF. This rearrangement joins TRBV28 to TRBJ2-1, with a tentative D call TRBD2 (12 bases). V was trimmed by 2 bases and J by 4 bases, leaving 24 bases between them. Per the germline V gene, CDR1 is MDHEN and CDR2 is SYDVKM. The CDR3 loop spans 19 amino acids. The complete variable domain, with remaining parts taken from reference TRBV28 and TRBJ2-1, reads DVKVTQSSRYLVKRTGEKVFLECVQDMDHENMFWYRQDPGLGLRLIYFSYDVKMKEKGDIPEGYSVSREKKERFSLILESASTNQTSMYLCASSLGTGGLAGPYNEQFFGPGTRLTVL.